These 32 T cell receptor beta chains were sequenced from one sample in a study of cytomegalovirus exposure and HLA in healthy donors. This PCR relied on a set of 60 Vbeta primers and 13 Jbeta primers. TCRdb's copy holds only in-frame clones and misses some; the assay was immunoSEQ multiplex PCR. This table has around 91,000 clones, 86% appearing once. Sequencing used PBMCs. These receptors came from a young man in good health and CMV-seropositive.

V usage is TRBV25-1 and J usage is TRBJ1-1; D might be TRBD1 (6 bases). The CDR3 is made up of 13 amino acids. Germline V lookup: CDR1 MGHDK, CDR2 SYGVNS. V was cut by 7 bases and J by 7 bases, with 16 bases left in between. The CDR3 sequence: CASIAIGQNEAFF. DNA of the CDR3: TGTGCCAGCATCGCCATCGGACAGAATGAAGCTTTCTTT.

The rearrangement joins TRBV10-3 to TRBJ2-5; 13 bases align to TRBD2. V gave up 10 bases and J gave up 5 bases; unmatched junction bases: 7. CDR3 length equals 14 residues. Germline assignment: CDR1 ENHRY and CDR2 SYGVKD. In DNA form, the CDR3 reads TGTGCCAGCGGACTAGCGGGAGTGGTGGAGACCCAGTACTTC. Translating it yields CASGLAGVVETQYF.

This sequence joins TRBV19 and TRBJ2-7; 8 nucleotides line up with TRBD1. Germline CDR1 is LNHDA and CDR2 is SQIVND (reference sequence). The CDR3 length is 15 residues. The trim removed 5 bases at V and 0 bases at J, leaving 6 bases unmatched. The CDR3, as DNA: TGTGCCAGTAGTCTGGGGGACAGGTCCTCCTACGAGCAGTACTTC. Its protein product is CASSLGDRSSYEQYF.

The chain combines TRBV5-1 with TRBJ2-5; 7 bases are shared with TRBD1. The CDR3 runs 14 residues. The V and J ends lost 3 bases and 1 base, in that order; junction bases with no gene match: 3. The V gene's germline CDR1 is SGHRS and CDR2 YFSETQ. CDR3 DNA: TGCGCCAGCAGCTCCGACAGGGCCCAAGAGACCCAGTACTTC. Its translation: CASSSDRAQETQYF. The full variable domain, completed using reference TRBV5-1 and TRBJ2-5, is KAGVTQTPRYLIKTRGQQVTLSCSPISGHRSVSWYQQTPGQGLQFLFEYFSETQRNKGNFPGRFSGRQFSNSRSEMNVSTLELGDSALYLCASSSDRAQETQYFGPGTRLLVL.

This chain uses TRBV6-5 with TRBJ1-2; D is perhaps TRBD1 (6 bases). The CDR3 has 13 residues. The germline CDR1 and CDR2 sequences are MNHEY and SVGAGI. With 4 bases removed from V and 3 bases from J, the gap between germline ends came to 9 bases. The CDR3 DNA reads TGTGCCAGCAGTTCTACAGGGTACTATGGCTACACCTTC. It specifies CASSSTGYYGYTF.

The chain joins TRBV5-6 to TRBJ1-5; TRBD1 is a possible D gene (6 bases). This CDR3 region has 16 residues. V was shortened by 0 bases and J by 0 bases, with 10 bases between the two germline ends. From germline, CDR1 is SGHDT and CDR2 YYEEEE. DNA for the CDR3: TGTGCCAGCAGCTTGGGCGCAGGGGATAGCAATCAGCCCCAGCATTTT. Translating gives CASSLGAGDSNQPQHF.

The rearrangement links TRBV19 to TRBJ1-5; D not certain. The CDR3 has 15 amino acids. CDR1 and CDR2 (germline): LNHDA, SQIVND (reference sequence). Trimming stripped 3 bases from V and 5 bases from J, with 14 bases between. CDR3 in amino acids: CASSISGDIYQPQHF. The CDR3 nucleotides are TGTGCCAGTAGTATTTCGGGAGACATCTATCAGCCCCAGCATTTT.

The J gene is TRBJ1-3, the V gene TRBV6-1; 10 nucleotides align to TRBD1. Losses at the gene ends were 4 bases for V and 4 bases for J; bases not matched to a gene: 7. The CDR3 extends over 16 amino acids. Germline lookup yields CDR1 MNHNS and CDR2 SASEGT. The CDR3 spells CASSGGQGLGGNTIYF. CDR3 coding DNA: TGTGCCAGCAGTGGGGGACAGGGGCTAGGAGGAAACACCATATATTTT.

This clone was counted a single time. V and J are TRBV7-2 and TRBJ1-4, with TRBD1 identical over 10 bases. V was clipped by 8 bases and J by 7 bases; unmatched bases: 10. The CDR3 is made up of 15 amino acids. The V gene's germline CDR1 is SGHTA and CDR2 FQGNSA. The CDR3 here is CASGRTGGTSEKLFF. Written as DNA, the CDR3 is TGTGCCAGCGGGCGGACAGGGGGAACGAGTGAAAAACTGTTTTTT.

The chain carries TRBV6-5 and TRBJ1-3; 7 positions match TRBD1. CDR3 length equals 14 residues. The germline gives CDR1 MNHEY, CDR2 SVGAGI. Trimming cost V 6 bases and J 2 bases; bases outside gene matches: 4. The chain's CDR3 is CASRYDRAGNTIYF. CDR3 coding DNA: TGTGCCAGCAGATACGACAGGGCTGGAAACACCATATATTTT.

The chain couples TRBV7-3 to TRBJ2-5; possibly TRBD1 for D (5 bases). The last part of the DNA fits TRBJ2-7 better; the J call may be wrong. CDR1 and CDR2 (germline): SGHTA, FQGTGA. This CDR3 has 14 amino acids. CDR3 bases: TGTGCCAGCAGCCTACGGCCTGGTAGGGGCGAGCAGTACTTC. As protein: CASSLRPGRGEQYF.

The chain recombines TRBV27 with TRBJ2-7; the match to TRBD2 covers 10 bases. Trimming took 5 bases from V and 7 from J; bases not matched to a gene: 11. Germline V lookup: CDR1 MNHEY, CDR2 SMNVEV (reference sequence). The CDR3 has 15 residues. The CDR3 region is CASSASGREYREQYF. The CDR3 nucleotides read TGTGCCAGCAGTGCTAGCGGGAGAGAGTATAGGGAGCAGTACTTC.

The V and J genes are TRBV10-3 and TRBJ1-2, with TRBD1 identical over 7 bases. This CDR3 is 14 amino acids long. After removal of 4 bases from V and 6 bases from J, the junction contained 8 bases not matched to a gene. In germline, CDR1 is ENHRY, CDR2 SYGVKD. The CDR3 here is CAISGGRGIDGYTF. CDR3 nucleotides: TGTGCCATCAGTGGGGGCAGGGGGATCGATGGCTACACCTTC.

The genes are TRBV7-8 and TRBJ2-5, with D perhaps TRBD2 (5 bases). This CDR3 spans 15 amino acids. V lost 2 bases and J 5 bases, leaving 15 bases between the germline ends. Germline V gives CDR1 SGHVS, CDR2 FQNEAQ. CDR3 nucleotide sequence: TGTGCCAGCAGCTTATCCCTTCTCAGGAGGGAGACCCAGTACTTC. This codes for CASSLSLLRRETQYF.

J is TRBJ2-1 and V is TRBV18, with D perhaps matching TRBD2 (6 bases). V was pared by 0 bases and J by 9 bases, with 18 bases between. This CDR3 has 16 amino acids. Germline V gene data show CDR1 as KGHSH and CDR2 as LQKENI. Written as DNA, the CDR3 is TGTGCCAGCTCACCACCAGGACGGAGGGGTGGGGGTGAGCAGTTCTTC. This gives the protein CASSPPGRRGGGEQFF.

There are a few counts of this clone. The chain employs TRBV6-5 and TRBJ1-1; TRBD1 matches 9 bases. Germline CDR1 MNHEY, CDR2 SVGAGI. V shed 4 bases, J shed 5 bases, and the junction held 8 bases outside the gene matches. The CDR3 has 15 residues. The CDR3, as DNA: TGTGCCAGCAGTTCCCACAGGGGGCGGTTTACTGAAGCTTTCTTT. Its translation: CASSSHRGRFTEAFF.

V usage is TRBV7-9 and J usage is TRBJ1-1; a possible D gene is TRBD1 (6 bases). Germline CDR1 reads SEHNR; CDR2 reads FQNEAQ (reference sequence). Trimming pared 4 bases from V and 6 bases from J, leaving 12 bases between. CDR3 length: 13 residues. The chain's CDR3 is CASSSTGWSEAFF. The CDR3, as DNA: TGTGCCAGCAGCTCGACAGGCTGGTCTGAAGCTTTCTTT. The whole variable domain, filled in from reference TRBV7-9 and TRBJ1-1, reads DTGVSQNPRHKITKRGQNVTFRCDPISEHNRLYWYRQTLGQGPEFLTYFQNEAQLEKSRLLSDRFSAERPKGSFSTLEIQRTEQGDSAMYLCASSSTGWSEAFFGQGTRLTVV.

The genes are TRBV15 and TRBJ1-2; 9 positions agree with TRBD1. CDR1 and CDR2 (germline): LNHNV, YYDKDF (reference sequence). The CDR3 spans 14 residues. After removal of 5 bases from V and 7 bases from J, the junction contained 8 bases not matched to a gene. CDR3 protein: CATSPGGQGTGYTF. The DNA of the CDR3 is TGTGCCACCAGCCCTGGGGGACAGGGAACTGGCTACACCTTC.

The rearrangement uses TRBV19 and TRBJ1-1; D ambiguous. The CDR3 totals 13 residues. V was clipped by 5 bases and J by 3 bases, with 10 bases between them. Germline CDR1 and CDR2: LNHDA and SQIVND (reference sequence). CDR3 sequence: CASSARQDTEAFF. CDR3 nucleotides: TGTGCCAGTAGTGCCAGACAAGACACTGAAGCTTTCTTT.

This clone appeared once. The chain uses TRBV7-2 and TRBJ2-5, with TRBD1 matching 9 bases. The V segment lost 5 bases and the J segment 5 bases; nucleotides outside the gene matches: 6. Germline CDR1 and CDR2: SGHTA and FQGNSA. The CDR3 runs 14 residues. The CDR3 reads CASSTGQGRETQYF. The CDR3 DNA is TGTGCCAGCAGCACGGGACAGGGTAGGGAGACCCAGTACTTC. The full variable domain, completed using reference TRBV7-2 and TRBJ2-5, is GAGVSQSPSNKVTEKGKDVELRCDPISGHTALYWYRQSLGQGLEFLIYFQGNSAPDKSGLPSDRFSAERTGGSVSTLTIQRTQQEDSAVYLCASSTGQGRETQYFGPGTRLLVL.

The chain joins TRBV5-6 to TRBJ2-1; TRBD2 matches 9 bases. Unmatched junction bases numbered 15, after V lost 6 bases and J lost 5 bases. This CDR3 contains 17 residues. Per the germline V gene, CDR1 is SGHDT and CDR2 is YYEEEE. Written as DNA, the CDR3 is TGTGCCAGCACCCATAGCTTGCAAGCGGGAGGCAACAATGAGCAGTTCTTC. Translated, it gives CASTHSLQAGGNNEQFF.

The chain employs TRBV6-6 and TRBJ1-2; weak D call: TRBD1 (5 bases). Germline CDR1 MNHNY, CDR2 SVGAGI (reference sequence). The V end was cut by 7 bases, the J end by 1 base, with 13 bases between. This CDR3 spans 14 amino acids. Here the CDR3 DNA reads TGTGCCAGCACCTCGGACGGGGGTAACTATGGCTACACCTTC. This codes for CASTSDGGNYGYTF.

The chain employs TRBV5-1 and TRBJ2-1; tentative D call: TRBD2 (5 bases). This CDR3 contains 17 residues. Germline V gene data show CDR1 as SGHRS and CDR2 as YFSETQ. V lost 0 bases, J lost 0 bases, and 13 bases lay in between. In DNA, the CDR3 is TGCGCCAGCAGCTTGGGAGCTAGCTGGAGCTCCTACAATGAGCAGTTCTTC. The encoded protein is CASSLGASWSSYNEQFF.

This clone was detected only a few times. The chain combines TRBV9 with TRBJ2-5, with 7 positions matching TRBD1. The length of the CDR3 is 15 residues. Losses at the gene ends were 0 bases for V and 5 bases for J; bases not matched to a gene: 7. Germline-derived CDR1 and CDR2 are SGDLS and YYNGEE. The CDR3 is CASSVDQGEGETQYF. CDR3 bases: TGTGCCAGCAGCGTAGACCAGGGGGAAGGGGAGACCCAGTACTTC.

This rearrangement joins TRBV5-4 to TRBJ2-1, with 15 nucleotides matching TRBD2. V dropped 7 bases and J dropped 1; count of bases not matched to a gene: 3. Germline CDR1 is SGHNT and CDR2 is YYREEE (reference sequence). The CDR3 loop spans 16 amino acids. As DNA, the CDR3 is TGTGCCAGCGGGGGACTAGCGGGAGGTTCCTACAATGAGCAGTTCTTC. Its protein is CASGGLAGGSYNEQFF.

V and J are TRBV5-5 and TRBJ2-7; 8 bases align to TRBD2. V shed 2 bases, J shed 0 bases, and the junction held 1 base outside the gene matches. This CDR3 contains 14 residues. Germline CDR1 SGHKS, CDR2 YYEKEE (reference sequence). The CDR3 reads CASSLSGSSYEQYF. CDR3 bases: TGTGCCAGCAGCTTAAGCGGGAGCTCCTACGAGCAGTACTTC.

The genes are TRBV6-4 and TRBJ1-5; D is possibly TRBD1 (5 bases). V was cut by 5 bases and J by 1 base, with 6 bases left in between. Germline V lookup: CDR1 MRHNA, CDR2 SNTAGT. The CDR3 runs 13 residues. Here the CDR3 reads CASSSGSNQPQHF. CDR3 DNA sequence: TGTGCCAGCAGTTCAGGGAGCAATCAGCCCCAGCATTTT.

This chain uses TRBV28 with TRBJ2-7; 7 nucleotides match TRBD1. The junction had 8 bases not matched to a gene; V was cut back by 1 base and J by 5 bases. In germline, CDR1 is MDHEN, CDR2 SYDVKM. This CDR3 contains 15 residues. The CDR3 spells CASSLLTGKTHEQYF. The CDR3 DNA is TGTGCCAGCAGTTTATTGACAGGGAAGACCCACGAGCAGTACTTC.

The chain uses TRBV5-4 and TRBJ2-3; 7 bases map to TRBD2. Germline assignment: CDR1 SGHNT and CDR2 YYREEE (reference sequence). The CDR3 consists of 16 residues. V trimming: 0 bases; J trimming: 4 bases; junction bases outside the gene matches: 8. In DNA, the CDR3 is TGTGCCAGCAGCTTGGCCAACGCGGGAGCCCCAGATACGCAGTATTTT. Protein product: CASSLANAGAPDTQYF.

This chain connects TRBV28 to TRBJ2-7; 8 positions agree with TRBD2. The CDR3 sequence is 20 residues long. Per the germline V gene, CDR1 is MDHEN and CDR2 is SYDVKM. The ends lost 7 bases at V and 4 bases at J; junction bases unmatched: 27. CDR3 nucleotide sequence: TGTGCCAGCACCAAAAGGGCTCGTCTGGCGGGAGGTCCTAATTTTTACGAGCAGTACTTC. It translates to CASTKRARLAGGPNFYEQYF.

This clone was seen only once. This sequence joins TRBV5-4 and TRBJ2-7, with 7 bases fitting TRBD2. With 4 bases clipped from V and 6 bases from J, the junction kept 7 bases outside the gene matches. The CDR3 spans 13 residues. CDR1 is SGHNT and CDR2 is YYREEE in the germline V gene (reference sequence). In DNA, the CDR3 is TGTGCCAGCAGCACTGGGACTACTGCCGAGCAGTACTTC. Its protein is CASSTGTTAEQYF.

The rearrangement uses TRBV5-1 and TRBJ2-1; 9 positions match TRBD2. Trimming at V came to 0 bases and at J to 4 bases, leaving 11 bases not matched to a gene. Germline V gene data show CDR1 as SGHRS and CDR2 as YFSETQ. The CDR3 is made up of 18 amino acids. DNA for the CDR3: TGCGCCAGCAGCTTGGACCTCGGCGGGAGGGCCTCTTACAATGAGCAGTTCTTC. Amino acid sequence: CASSLDLGGRASYNEQFF.